These 6 T cell receptor beta chains originate from one sample sequenced in a study of shared clonotypes between healthy human individuals. The data were produced by immunoSEQ multiplex PCR, yet TCRdb's version contains in-frame clones alone and is incomplete. The data contain a few hundred thousand clones, around nine tenths of them seen just once; the ten biggest clones take up around 15%. The sample taken for sequencing was memory CD8+ T cells sorted from blood. Documented subset: CD45RO+ cells pooled with CCR7-negative TemRA cells. Receptors were obtained from a man aged 18 to 35 in good health.

The chain couples TRBV28 to TRBJ1-2; a weak D match, TRBD1 (5 bases). Germline assignment: CDR1 MDHEN and CDR2 SYDVKM. CDR3 length: 15 residues. The V end was cut by 1 base, the J end by 0 bases, with 9 bases between. CDR3 DNA sequence: TGTGCCAGCAGTTTATTAGGGGTAGCTAACTATGGCTACACCTTC. Its protein product is CASSLLGVANYGYTF.

The genes are TRBV6-6 and TRBJ1-4; D call uncertain. CDR1 and CDR2 from the germline V gene are MNHNY and SVGAGI (reference sequence). V dropped 0 bases and J dropped 3 bases, with 8 bases sitting between them. The CDR3 runs 15 residues. CDR3 loop: CASSYSFIANEKLFF. The CDR3 bases are TGTGCCAGCAGTTACTCTTTTATAGCTAATGAAAAACTGTTTTTT.

The chain employs TRBV29-1 and TRBJ2-7; D unclear. The CDR3 is made up of 14 amino acids. V was shortened by 1 base and J by 6 bases, with 16 bases between the two germline ends. Germline V gives CDR1 SQVTM, CDR2 ANQGSEA. The DNA for the CDR3 is TGCAGCGTTGAAGTTAGGACGCGCCGGATCGAGCAGTACTTC. Translating gives CSVEVRTRRIEQYF.

This chain links TRBV27 with TRBJ2-5; the D is unclear. This CDR3 region has 15 residues. In germline, CDR1 is MNHEY, CDR2 SMNVEV (reference sequence). The germline V and J ends were trimmed by 3 bases and 2 bases, with 13 bases remaining between them. For the CDR3, the DNA is TGTGCCAGCAGTTTCCTCCCCCTTAGTCAAGAGACCCAGTACTTC. Residues: CASSFLPLSQETQYF.

CDR3 DNA sequence: TGCGCCAGCTGGGACGGAGTCGCGAACACCGGGGAGCTGTTTTTT. Encoded protein: CASWDGVANTGELFF. The V gene is TRBV5-1, the J gene TRBJ2-2, with D perhaps matching TRBD1 or TRBD2 (5 bases each). V was trimmed by 7 bases and J by 0 bases, leaving 13 bases between them. Germline loops: CDR1 SGHRS, CDR2 YFSETQ. The CDR3 runs 15 residues.

This rearrangement joins TRBV5-1 to TRBJ2-3, with a possible D match to TRBD1 (6 bases). V was pared by 0 bases and J by 3 bases, with 17 bases between. There are 17 residues in the CDR3. The germline V gene encodes CDR1 SGHRS and CDR2 YFSETQ. CDR3 in amino acids: CASSLEGLVRGTDTQYF. The CDR3 nucleotides are TGCGCCAGCAGCTTGGAGGGCCTAGTGAGGGGGACAGATACGCAGTATTTT.